This T cell receptor beta chain derives from a study of T cell repertoires in cytomegalovirus infection. Overall study context: It can be stated that public TCR beta signatures indicated CMV infection as well as a matching HLA type. Study outcomes and limitations: HLA-C-restricted, CMV-specific TCR beta clonotypes were dominant ex vivo. Carriage of CMV together with the relevant HLA was identifiable through cumulative public TCR beta family frequency.

TCRdb passed the reads through MiXCR, listing each CDR3 protein once. The sample lists hundreds of thousands of distinct CDR3 sequences, 9.5% occurring once. Details on this clonotype: The antigen is undetermined.

The specimen was PBMCs. The receptor's source is a human donor in good health (CMV status not recorded). Some clones in this sample may be carry-over from other donors' samples.

CDR3 protein: CASSFQRNYEQYF. CDR3 nucleotides: TGTGCCAGCAGTTTCCAACGGAACTACGAGCAGTACTTC. This rearrangement joins TRBV12-3 or TRBV12-4 to TRBJ2-7; D is ambiguous. Trimming took off 3 bases at V and 3 bases at J, with 9 bases between the two ends. The CDR3 contains 13 residues.